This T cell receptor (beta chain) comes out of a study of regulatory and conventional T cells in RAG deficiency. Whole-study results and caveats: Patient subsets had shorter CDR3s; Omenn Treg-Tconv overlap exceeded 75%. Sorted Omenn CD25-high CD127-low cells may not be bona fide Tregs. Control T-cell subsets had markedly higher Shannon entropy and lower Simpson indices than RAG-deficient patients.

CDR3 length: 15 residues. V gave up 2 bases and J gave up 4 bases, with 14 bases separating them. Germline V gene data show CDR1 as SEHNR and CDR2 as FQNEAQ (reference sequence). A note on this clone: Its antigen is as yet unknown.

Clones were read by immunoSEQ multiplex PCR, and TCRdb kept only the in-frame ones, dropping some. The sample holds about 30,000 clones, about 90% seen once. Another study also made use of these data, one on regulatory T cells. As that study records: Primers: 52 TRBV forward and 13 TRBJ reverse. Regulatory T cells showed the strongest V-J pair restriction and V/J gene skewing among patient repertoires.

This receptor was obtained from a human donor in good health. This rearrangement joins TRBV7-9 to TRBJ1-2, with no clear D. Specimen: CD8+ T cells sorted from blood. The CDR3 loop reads CASSLTEHVVYGYTF. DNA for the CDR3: TGTGCCAGCAGCTTAACGGAGCATGTAGTCTATGGCTACACCTTC.